This T cell receptor (beta chain) comes out of a study of control samples from healthy donors and cancer patients. V dropped 5 bases and J dropped 5; count of bases not matched to a gene: 9. The CDR3 runs 13 residues. Germline values: CDR1 SQVTM, CDR2 ANQGSEA. Clones were read by immunoSEQ multiplex PCR, and TCRdb kept only the in-frame ones, dropping some. The sample has more than 85,000 clones; roughly 90% are singletons. This clone was picked up one time. The sequence was obtained from a woman between 55 and 75 years old with lung cancer. Sequenced sample: PBMCs. This rearrangement joins TRBV29-1 to TRBJ2-7; TRBD2 aligns across 7 bases. DNA for the CDR3: TGCAGCGTTAACAGCGGGATGCTTAACGAGCAGTACTTC. Its protein is CSVNSGMLNEQYF.